This T cell receptor beta chain emerged from a study of post-analysis software for immune sequencing data. Study context: The study covered relapsing-remitting, secondary progressive and progressive-relapsing courses of multiple sclerosis.

This clonotype was found a few times. Its antigen is currently unknown. Compared with germline, one end of the junction differs, possibly owing to a read error. The study's findings and limits: Five or six TRBV segments, TRBV5-6, TRBV5-1 and TRBV20-1 among them, were found more frequent in patients than controls. For normalized Chao1 diversity, multiple sclerosis patients scored significantly lower than controls did.

This CDR3 has 12 amino acids. Each TCR beta cDNA library carried unique molecular identifiers. Starting from approximately 0.95 to 9.8 million T cells, the study yielded roughly 0.5 million cDNA molecules. One entry per CDR3 protein results from TCRdb running MiXCR on the PCR reads. The sample lists roughly 730,000 distinct CDR3 sequences, 30% occurring once. The sequenced sample consisted of blood. V gene TRBV12-3 or TRBV12-4 combines with J gene TRBJ2-4; no clear D gene. The J call may be wrong; the DNA end is better matched by TRBJ2-7. The receptor was derived from a girl under 18 with multiple sclerosis. CDR3 sequence reads: CAGSPLFAEQYF. The CDR3 DNA sequence: TGTGCCGGCAGTCCCTTGTTTGCCGAGCAGTACTTC.